The subject of this entry is one T cell receptor (beta chain). Its antigen is unknown. The data belong to a study of beta chain features in type 1 diabetes. Study results and limitations: There was a moderate but significant shortening of TCRB CDR3s in all four CD4+ subsets of Type 1 diabetes patients. In patients and controls equally, PCR might favor templates that are shorter. When VDJ junctions were examined, type 1 diabetes patients showed fewer insertions and more deletions.

Staining for CD45RO/CCR7/CD25/CD127/CD95/CD27 allowed sorting of CD4+ naive, central memory, regulatory and stem cell-like memory cells. Expressed TCRB transcripts were sequenced after all isolated RNA was converted to cDNA. Sequenced by immunoSEQ multiplex PCR; TCRdb stores in-frame clones only, minus some. Of approximately 300,000 clones in the sample, 9.5% to 12% are singletons; the top ten hold about 0.014%. The receptor comes from a woman in her twenties or thirties in good health. The sample consisted of naive CD4+ T cells from blood.

The CDR3 nucleotides are TGTGCCAGCAGCGGAAACTTAGCGGGGAGCTCCTACAATGAGCAGTTCTTC. This sequence encodes CASSGNLAGSSYNEQFF. The genes are TRBV25-1 and TRBJ2-1; 8 bases line up with TRBD2. Germline assignment: CDR1 MGHDK and CDR2 SYGVNS. The CDR3 consists of 17 residues. V lost 6 bases to trimming and J lost 0 bases; unmatched junction nucleotides: 10. The variable domain in full, with the rest retrieved from reference TRBV25-1 and TRBJ2-1, is EADIYQTPRYLVIGTGKKITLECSQTMGHDKMYWYQQDPGMELHLIHYSYGVNSTEKGDLSSESTVSRIRTEHFPLTLESARPSHTSQYLCASSGNLAGSSYNEQFFGPGTRLTVL.